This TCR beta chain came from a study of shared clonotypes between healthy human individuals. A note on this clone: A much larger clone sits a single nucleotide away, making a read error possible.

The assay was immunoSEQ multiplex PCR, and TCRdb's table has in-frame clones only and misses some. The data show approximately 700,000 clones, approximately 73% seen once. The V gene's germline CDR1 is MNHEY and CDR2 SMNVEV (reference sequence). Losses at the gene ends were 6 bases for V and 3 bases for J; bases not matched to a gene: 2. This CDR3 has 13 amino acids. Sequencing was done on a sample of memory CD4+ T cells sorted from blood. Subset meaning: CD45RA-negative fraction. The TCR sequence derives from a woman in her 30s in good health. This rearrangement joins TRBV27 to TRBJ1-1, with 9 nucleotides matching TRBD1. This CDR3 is CASRGQGDTEAFF. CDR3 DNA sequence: TGTGCCAGCAGGGGACAGGGCGACACTGAAGCTTTCTTT.